Here is one TCR beta chain with its context. TCRdb's table, derived via immunoSEQ multiplex PCR, lists solely in-frame clones and lacks some. This sample has hundreds of thousands of clones, with around 87% found just once. The germline V gene encodes CDR1 SGHTA and CDR2 FQGNSA. The ends were cut back, 1 base at V and 6 bases at J, with 11 bases in the middle. CDR3 length: 14 amino acids. These data belong to a study of shared T cell receptors in the human thymus. This sample was shared with a second study, whose subject was human thymus T cells. That study reports: Reports from related research described highly overlapping thymic repertoires among unrelated individuals.

The specimen was thymocytes. V and J are TRBV7-2 and TRBJ2-3; D is uncertain. The source of this sequence is a boy under two years old with a congenital heart defect. CDR3 sequence reads: CASSLGINGDTQYF. DNA for the CDR3: TGTGCCAGCAGCTTAGGGATAAACGGGGATACGCAGTATTTT.